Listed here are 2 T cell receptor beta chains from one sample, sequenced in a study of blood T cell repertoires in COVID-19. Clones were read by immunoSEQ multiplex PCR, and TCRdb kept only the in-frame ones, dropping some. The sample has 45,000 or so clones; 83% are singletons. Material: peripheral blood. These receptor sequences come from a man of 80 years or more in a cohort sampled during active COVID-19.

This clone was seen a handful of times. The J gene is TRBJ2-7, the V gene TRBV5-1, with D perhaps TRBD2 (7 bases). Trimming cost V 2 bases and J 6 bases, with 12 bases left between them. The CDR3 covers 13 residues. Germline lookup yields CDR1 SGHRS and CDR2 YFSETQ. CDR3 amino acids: CASSFRGEGEQYF. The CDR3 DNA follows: TGCGCCAGCAGCTTTAGGGGGGAGGGCGAGCAGTACTTC. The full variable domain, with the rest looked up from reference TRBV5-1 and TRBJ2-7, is KAGVTQTPRYLIKTRGQQVTLSCSPISGHRSVSWYQQTPGQGLQFLFEYFSETQRNKGNFPGRFSGRQFSNSRSEMNVSTLELGDSALYLCASSFRGEGEQYFGPGTRLTVT.

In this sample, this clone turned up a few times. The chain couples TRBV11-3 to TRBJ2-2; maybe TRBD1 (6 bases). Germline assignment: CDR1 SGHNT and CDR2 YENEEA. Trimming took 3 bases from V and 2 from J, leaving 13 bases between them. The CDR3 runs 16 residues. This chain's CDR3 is CASSFRGGQNTGELFF. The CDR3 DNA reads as TGTGCCAGCAGCTTCAGGGGCGGTCAAAACACCGGGGAGCTGTTTTTT.